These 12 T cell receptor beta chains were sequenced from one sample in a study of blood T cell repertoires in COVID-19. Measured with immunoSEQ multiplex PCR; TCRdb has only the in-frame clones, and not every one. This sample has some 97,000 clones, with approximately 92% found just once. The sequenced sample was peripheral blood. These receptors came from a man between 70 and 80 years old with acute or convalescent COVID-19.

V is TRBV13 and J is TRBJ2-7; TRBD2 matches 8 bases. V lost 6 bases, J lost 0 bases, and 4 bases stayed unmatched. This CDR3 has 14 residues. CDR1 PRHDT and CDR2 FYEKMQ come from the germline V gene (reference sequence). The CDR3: CASSSGGVSYEQYF. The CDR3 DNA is TGTGCCAGCAGTTCCGGGGGGGTCTCCTACGAGCAGTACTTC.

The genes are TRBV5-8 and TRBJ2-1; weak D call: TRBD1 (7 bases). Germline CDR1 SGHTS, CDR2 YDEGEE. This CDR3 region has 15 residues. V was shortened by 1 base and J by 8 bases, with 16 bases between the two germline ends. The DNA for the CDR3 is TGTGCCAGCAGCTTGAGGACAGGACTAAGGGATGAGCAGTTCTTC. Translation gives CASSLRTGLRDEQFF.

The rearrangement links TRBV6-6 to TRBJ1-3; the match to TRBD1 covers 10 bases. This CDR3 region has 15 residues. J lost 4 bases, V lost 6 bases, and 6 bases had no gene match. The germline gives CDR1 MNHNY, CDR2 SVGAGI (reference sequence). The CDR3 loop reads CASRSGTGVGNTIYF. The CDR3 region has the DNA TGTGCCAGCAGATCCGGGACAGGGGTGGGAAACACCATATATTTT.

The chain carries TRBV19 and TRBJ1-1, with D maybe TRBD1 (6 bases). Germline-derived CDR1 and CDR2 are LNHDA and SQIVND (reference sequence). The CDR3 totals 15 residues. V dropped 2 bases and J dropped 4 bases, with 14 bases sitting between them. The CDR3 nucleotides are TGTGCCAGTAGTATAAAGGTAACAGGGAGCACTGAAGCTTTCTTT. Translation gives CASSIKVTGSTEAFF. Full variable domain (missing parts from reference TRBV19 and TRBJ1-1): DGGITQSPKYLFRKEGQNVTLSCEQNLNHDAMYWYRQDPGQGLRLIYYSQIVNDFQKGDIAEGYSVSREKKESFPLTVTSAQKNPTAFYLCASSIKVTGSTEAFFGQGTRLTVV.

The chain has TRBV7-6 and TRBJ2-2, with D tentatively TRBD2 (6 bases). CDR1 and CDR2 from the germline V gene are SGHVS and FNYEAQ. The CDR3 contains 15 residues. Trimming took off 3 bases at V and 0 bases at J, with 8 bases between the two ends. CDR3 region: CASSLGGTNTGELFF. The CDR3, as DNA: TGTGCCAGCAGCTTGGGCGGGACGAACACCGGGGAGCTGTTTTTT.

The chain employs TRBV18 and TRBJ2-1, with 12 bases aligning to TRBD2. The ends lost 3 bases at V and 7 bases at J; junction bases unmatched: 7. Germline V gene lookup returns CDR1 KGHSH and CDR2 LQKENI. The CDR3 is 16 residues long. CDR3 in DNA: TGTGCCAGCTCACCTCGACTAGCGGGAGTAGCAAATGAGCAGTTCTTC. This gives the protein CASSPRLAGVANEQFF.

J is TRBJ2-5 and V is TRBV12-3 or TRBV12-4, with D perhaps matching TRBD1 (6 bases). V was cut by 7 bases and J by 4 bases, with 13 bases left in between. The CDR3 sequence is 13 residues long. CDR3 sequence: CASNTGMRETQYF. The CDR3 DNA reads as TGTGCCAGCAATACAGGGATGCGAGAGACCCAGTACTTC.

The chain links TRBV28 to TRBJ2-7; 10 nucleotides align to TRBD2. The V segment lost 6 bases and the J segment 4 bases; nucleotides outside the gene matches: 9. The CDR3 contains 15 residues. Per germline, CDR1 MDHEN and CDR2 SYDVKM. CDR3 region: CASSRLAGVNYEQYF. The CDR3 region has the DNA TGTGCCAGCAGCAGACTAGCGGGTGTGAATTACGAGCAGTACTTC.

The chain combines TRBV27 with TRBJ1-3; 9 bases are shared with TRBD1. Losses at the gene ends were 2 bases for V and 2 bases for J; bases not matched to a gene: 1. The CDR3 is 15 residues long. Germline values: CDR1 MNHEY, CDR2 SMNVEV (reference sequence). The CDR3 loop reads CASSLRTGAGNTIYF. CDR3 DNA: TGTGCCAGCAGTTTACGGACAGGGGCTGGAAACACCATATATTTT.

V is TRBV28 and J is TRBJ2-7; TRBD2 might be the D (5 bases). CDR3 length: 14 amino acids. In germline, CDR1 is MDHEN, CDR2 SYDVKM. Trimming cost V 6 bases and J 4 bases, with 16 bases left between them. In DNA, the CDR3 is TGTGCCAGCAGCCAAGATTCTTGGAGGTACGAGCAGTACTTC. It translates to CASSQDSWRYEQYF.

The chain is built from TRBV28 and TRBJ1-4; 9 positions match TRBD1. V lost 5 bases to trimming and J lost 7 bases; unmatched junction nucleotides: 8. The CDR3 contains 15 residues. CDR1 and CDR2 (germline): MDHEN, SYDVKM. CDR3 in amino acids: CASSPPGQGGEKLFF. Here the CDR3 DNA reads TGTGCCAGCAGTCCACCGGGACAGGGTGGTGAAAAACTGTTTTTT. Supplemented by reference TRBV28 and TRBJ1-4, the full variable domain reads DVKVTQSSRYLVKRTGEKVFLECVQDMDHENMFWYRQDPGLGLRLIYFSYDVKMKEKGDIPEGYSVSREKKERFSLILESASTNQTSMYLCASSPPGQGGEKLFFGSGTQLSVL.

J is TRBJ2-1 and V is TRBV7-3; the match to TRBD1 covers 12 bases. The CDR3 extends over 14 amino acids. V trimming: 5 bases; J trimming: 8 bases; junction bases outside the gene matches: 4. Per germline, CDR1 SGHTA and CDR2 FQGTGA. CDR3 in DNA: TGTGCCAGCAGCGGGGACAGGGGGCGAGATGAGCAGTTCTTC. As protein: CASSGDRGRDEQFF.